This paragraph reports one TCR beta chain. Its antigen is currently unknown. This sample was taken from a study of cytomegalovirus exposure and HLA in healthy donors. The primer mix had 60 Vbeta and 13 Jbeta primers. Sequencing used immunoSEQ multiplex PCR; TCRdb keeps in-frame clones, though not all of them. The sample lists tens of thousands of clones, roughly 80% seen once, with under 2.5% in the top ten. V shed 3 bases and J shed 4 bases, with 21 bases lying between them. This CDR3 is built from 17 residues. Germline CDR1 is SGHRS and CDR2 is YFSETQ. General observations from the study: In an earlier analysis, productive rearrangement rates for most beta V segments clustered near 87% or 30%. The HLA-A and HLA-B alleles of most subjects were reportedly predicted accurately from TCR beta sequences.

This sequence was found in a man younger than 35 in good health and CMV-seronegative. The source material was PBMCs. The chain combines TRBV5-1 with TRBJ2-3; weak D call: TRBD1 (5 bases). The CDR3, as DNA: TGCGCCAGCAGCTACCCCATTGACAGACGGGCGTCAGATACGCAGTATTTT. It specifies CASSYPIDRRASDTQYF.